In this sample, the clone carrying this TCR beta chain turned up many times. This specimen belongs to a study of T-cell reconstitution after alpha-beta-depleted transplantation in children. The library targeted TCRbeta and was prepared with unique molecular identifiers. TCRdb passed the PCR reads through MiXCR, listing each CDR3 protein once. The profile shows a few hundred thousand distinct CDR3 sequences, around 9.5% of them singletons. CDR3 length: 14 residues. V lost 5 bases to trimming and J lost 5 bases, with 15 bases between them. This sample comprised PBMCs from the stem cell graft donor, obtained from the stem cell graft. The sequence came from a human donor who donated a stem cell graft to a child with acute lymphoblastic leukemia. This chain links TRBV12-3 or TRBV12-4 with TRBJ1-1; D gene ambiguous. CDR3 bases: TGTGCCAGCAGTCCCCTCGGGTCAGCGACTGAAGCTTTCTTT. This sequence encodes CASSPLGSATEAFF.